Below are 10 T cell receptor beta chains sequenced from a single sample in a study of T-cell reconstitution after alpha-beta-depleted transplantation in children. The authors prepared the TCRbeta library with unique molecular identifiers. TCRdb reprocessed the PCR reads via MiXCR and lists one record per CDR3 protein. The data show 200,000 to 250,000 distinct CDR3 sequences, around 9.2% seen once. The sequencing used PBMCs, mostly from graft donor cells, collected 360 days after TCRalphabeta/CD19-depleted stem cell transplant. The receptors derive from a male patient between 2 and 9 years old who had a stem cell transplant for acute myeloid leukemia, so the T cells may come from the graft donor.

This clonotype was recorded at least ten times. V gene TRBV7-9 combines with J gene TRBJ2-7; a possible D gene is TRBD2 (6 bases). Germline lookup yields CDR1 SEHNR and CDR2 FQNEAQ (reference sequence). V dropped 5 bases and J dropped 4 bases, with 18 bases sitting between them. CDR3 size: 15 residues. The CDR3: CASSEGGRVGYEQYF. CDR3 nucleotide sequence: TGTGCCAGCAGCGAGGGAGGCAGGGTCGGGTACGAGCAGTACTTC.

This clonotype was counted many times. The chain joins TRBV10-3 to TRBJ2-5; 10 bases agree with TRBD1. CDR3 size: 13 residues. Trimming cost V 6 bases and J 3 bases; bases outside gene matches: 1. Germline V gene data show CDR1 as ENHRY and CDR2 as SYGVKD. This CDR3 is CAIRGQGKETQYF. For the CDR3, the DNA is TGTGCCATCAGGGGACAGGGGAAAGAGACCCAGTACTTC.

Ten or more counts support this clonotype. This sequence joins TRBV9 and TRBJ2-3, with D possibly called TRBD1 or TRBD2 (6 bases each). The CDR3 covers 19 residues. Trimming left V 0 bases short and J 2 bases short, with 22 bases between. Germline V gene lookup returns CDR1 SGDLS and CDR2 YYNGEE. The CDR3: CASSVEMGGLGLHTDTQYF. CDR3 DNA sequence: TGTGCCAGCAGCGTAGAAATGGGGGGCCTAGGCCTCCACACAGATACGCAGTATTTT.

The chain links TRBV2 to TRBJ1-1; D is possibly TRBD1 (5 bases). Germline CDR1 SNHLY, CDR2 FYNNEI. This CDR3 has 12 residues. The V and J ends lost 8 bases and 10 bases respectively, with 17 bases between them. The CDR3 DNA sequence: TGTGCCAGCCAAGGGCAGGGTAAGGCAGCTTTCTTT. It encodes CASQGQGKAAFF.

This clonotype was seen a handful of times. The rearrangement links TRBV5-5 to TRBJ2-7, with 7 nucleotides matching TRBD1. The trim removed 0 bases at V and 3 bases at J, leaving 6 bases unmatched. There are 15 residues in the CDR3. Per the germline V gene, CDR1 is SGHKS and CDR2 is YYEKEE (reference sequence). As DNA, the CDR3 is TGTGCCAGCAGCTTGGATCAACAGGGGATCTACGAGCAGTACTTC. Translation gives CASSLDQQGIYEQYF.

This clonotype has at least ten counts. This chain links TRBV30 with TRBJ1-2; D ambiguous. Germline CDR1 GTSNPN, CDR2 SVGIG (reference sequence). Deletions cut 6 bases from V and 4 bases from J, with 6 bases between. The CDR3 consists of 10 residues. This CDR3 reads CACFGYGYTF. CDR3 nucleotides: TGTGCCTGCTTCGGCTATGGCTACACCTTC.

The CDR3 sequence is CSAISGRRRVQYF. Here the CDR3 DNA reads TGCAGTGCTATTAGCGGGAGGAGGAGGGTGCAGTACTTC. J is TRBJ2-7 and V is TRBV20-1; 10 positions agree with TRBD2. The CDR3 is 13 amino acids. Germline lookup yields CDR1 DFQATT and CDR2 SNEGSKA (reference sequence). V shed 4 bases and J 9 bases; nucleotides not matched to a gene: 9.

In its sample, this clonotype was seen many times. V usage is TRBV13 and J usage is TRBJ2-1; TRBD2 matches at 12 bases. Trimming at V came to 5 bases and at J to 4 bases, leaving 6 bases not matched to a gene. Germline values: CDR1 PRHDT, CDR2 FYEKMQ (reference sequence). The CDR3 runs 16 residues. Written as DNA, the CDR3 is TGTGCCAGCAGCCCTAGCGGGAGGGCCGAGTACAATGAGCAGTTCTTC. The encoded protein is CASSPSGRAEYNEQFF.

The rearrangement links TRBV12-3 or TRBV12-4 to TRBJ1-1; possibly TRBD1 for D (5 bases). Trimming shortened V by 2 bases and J by 14 bases, and 18 bases separated the two germline ends. This CDR3 region has 13 residues. The CDR3 sequence: CASSLSDSYPGFF. CDR3 DNA: TGTGCCAGCAGTTTATCCGACAGTTACCCCGGCTTCTTT.

This clonotype was detected only a few times. This chain uses TRBV6-5 with TRBJ2-1; D call uncertain. Germline V lookup: CDR1 MNHEY, CDR2 SVGAGI. V gave up 4 bases and J gave up 9 bases, with 10 bases separating them. The CDR3 has 12 residues. The CDR3 DNA sequence: TGTGCCAGCAGTTCACAGACCGGTGAGCAGTTCTTC. This sequence encodes CASSSQTGEQFF.